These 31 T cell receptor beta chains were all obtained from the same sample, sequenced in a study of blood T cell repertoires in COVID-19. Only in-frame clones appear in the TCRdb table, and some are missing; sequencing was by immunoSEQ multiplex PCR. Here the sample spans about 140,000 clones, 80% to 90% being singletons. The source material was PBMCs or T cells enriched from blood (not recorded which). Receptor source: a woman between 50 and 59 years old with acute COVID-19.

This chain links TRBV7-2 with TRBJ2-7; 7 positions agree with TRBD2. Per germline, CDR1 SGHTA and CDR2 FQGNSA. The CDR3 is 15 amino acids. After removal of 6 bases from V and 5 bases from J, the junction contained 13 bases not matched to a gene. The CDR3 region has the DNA TGTGCCAGCAGGGGGGGAGGGGCTAGCGGCCACGAGCAGTACTTC. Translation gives CASRGGGASGHEQYF.

The CDR3 DNA is TGTGCCAGCAGCGTAGCACCTAGTCGTGGCGTAGTTGGCTCCACAGATACGCAGTATTTT. It is translated as CASSVAPSRGVVGSTDTQYF. V and J are TRBV9 and TRBJ2-3, with D hard to call. The CDR3 covers 20 residues. The germline gives CDR1 SGDLS, CDR2 YYNGEE. The V end lost 0 bases, the J end lost 2 bases, and 25 bases lay between the germline ends.

Here the CDR3 reads CAWGSGFGNSPLHF. CDR3 DNA sequence: TGTGCCTGGGGCTCAGGGTTTGGCAATTCACCCCTCCACTTT. J is TRBJ1-6 and V is TRBV30; possible D gene TRBD1, 5 bases. The germline V gene encodes CDR1 GTSNPN and CDR2 SVGIG (reference sequence). Deletions cut 5 bases from V and 7 bases from J, with 15 bases between. This CDR3 spans 14 amino acids.

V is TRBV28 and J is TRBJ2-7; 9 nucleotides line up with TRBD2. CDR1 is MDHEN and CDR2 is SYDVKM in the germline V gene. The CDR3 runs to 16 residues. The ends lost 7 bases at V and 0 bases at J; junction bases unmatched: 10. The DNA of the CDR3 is TGTGCCAGCACCACGGCTAGCGGGGTGAGCTCCTACGAGCAGTACTTC. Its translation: CASTTASGVSSYEQYF.

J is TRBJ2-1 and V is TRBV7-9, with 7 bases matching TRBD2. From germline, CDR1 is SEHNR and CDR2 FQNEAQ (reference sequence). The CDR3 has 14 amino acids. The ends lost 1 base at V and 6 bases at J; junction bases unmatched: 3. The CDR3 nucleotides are TGTGCCAGCAGCTTAGGGGCGGGAGTCAATGAGCAGTTCTTC. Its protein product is CASSLGAGVNEQFF.

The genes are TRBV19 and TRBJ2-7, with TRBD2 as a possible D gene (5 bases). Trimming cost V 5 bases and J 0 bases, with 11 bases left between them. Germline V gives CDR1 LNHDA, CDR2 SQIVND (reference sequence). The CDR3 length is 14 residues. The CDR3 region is CASSPVSGSYEQYF. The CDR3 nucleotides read TGTGCCAGTAGTCCAGTAAGCGGCTCCTACGAGCAGTACTTC.

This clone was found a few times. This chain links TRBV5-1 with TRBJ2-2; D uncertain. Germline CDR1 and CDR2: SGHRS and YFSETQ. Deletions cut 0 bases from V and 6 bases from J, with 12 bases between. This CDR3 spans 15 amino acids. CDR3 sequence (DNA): TGCGCCAGCAGCTTGGCTCCAGGTGCCGCCGGGGAGCTGTTTTTT. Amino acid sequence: CASSLAPGAAGELFF.

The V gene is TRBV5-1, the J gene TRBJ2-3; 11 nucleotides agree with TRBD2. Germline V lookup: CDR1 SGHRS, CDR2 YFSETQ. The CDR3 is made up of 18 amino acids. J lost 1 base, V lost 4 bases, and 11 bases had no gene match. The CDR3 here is CASSTVTVAGGRTDTQYF. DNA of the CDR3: TGCGCCAGCAGCACCGTGACCGTAGCGGGAGGGCGCACAGATACGCAGTATTTT.

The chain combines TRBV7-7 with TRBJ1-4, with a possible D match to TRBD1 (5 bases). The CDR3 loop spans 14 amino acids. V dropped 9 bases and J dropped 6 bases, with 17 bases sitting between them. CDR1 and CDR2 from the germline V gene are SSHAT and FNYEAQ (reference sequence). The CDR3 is CARPQDTHHEKLFF. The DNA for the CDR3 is TGTGCCAGACCGCAGGACACCCACCATGAAAAACTGTTTTTT. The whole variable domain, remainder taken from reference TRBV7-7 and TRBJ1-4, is GAGVSQSPRYKVTKRGQDVTLRCDPISSHATLYWYQQALGQGPEFLTYFNYEAQPDKSGLPSDRFSAERPEGSISTLTIQRTEQRDSAMYRCARPQDTHHEKLFFGSGTQLSVL.

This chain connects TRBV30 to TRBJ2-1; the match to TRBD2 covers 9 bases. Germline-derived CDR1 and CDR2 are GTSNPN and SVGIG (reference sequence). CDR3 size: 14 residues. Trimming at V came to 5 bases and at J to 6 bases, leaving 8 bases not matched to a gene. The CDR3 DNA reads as TGTGCCTGGGCCGAAACAGCGGGAGGCAATGAGCAGTTCTTC. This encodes CAWAETAGGNEQFF.

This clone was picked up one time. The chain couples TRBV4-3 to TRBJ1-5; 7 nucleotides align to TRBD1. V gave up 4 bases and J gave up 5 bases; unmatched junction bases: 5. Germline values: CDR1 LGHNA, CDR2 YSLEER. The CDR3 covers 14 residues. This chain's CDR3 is CASSPGQTDQPQHF. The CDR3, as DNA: TGCGCCAGCAGCCCGGGACAGACAGATCAGCCCCAGCATTTT.

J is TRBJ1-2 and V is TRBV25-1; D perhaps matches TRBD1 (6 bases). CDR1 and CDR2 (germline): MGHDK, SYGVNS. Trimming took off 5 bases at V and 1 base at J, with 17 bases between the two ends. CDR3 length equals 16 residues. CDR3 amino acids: CASSSVQGQVNYGYTF. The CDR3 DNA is TGTGCCAGCAGTTCGGTTCAGGGGCAGGTTAACTATGGCTACACCTTC.

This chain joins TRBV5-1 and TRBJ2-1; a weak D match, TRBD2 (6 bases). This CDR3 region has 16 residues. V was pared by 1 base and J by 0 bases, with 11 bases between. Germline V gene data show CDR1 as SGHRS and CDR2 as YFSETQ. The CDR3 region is CASSLIAGSSYNEQFF. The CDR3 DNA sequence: TGCGCCAGCAGCTTGATCGCGGGATCCTCCTACAATGAGCAGTTCTTC.

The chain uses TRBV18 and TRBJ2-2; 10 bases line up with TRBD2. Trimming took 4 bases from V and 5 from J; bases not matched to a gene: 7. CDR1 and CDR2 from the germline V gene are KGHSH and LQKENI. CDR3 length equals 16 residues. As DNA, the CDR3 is TGTGCCAGCTCACGGGCTAGCGGGAGCCGAACCGGGGAGCTGTTTTTT. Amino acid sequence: CASSRASGSRTGELFF.

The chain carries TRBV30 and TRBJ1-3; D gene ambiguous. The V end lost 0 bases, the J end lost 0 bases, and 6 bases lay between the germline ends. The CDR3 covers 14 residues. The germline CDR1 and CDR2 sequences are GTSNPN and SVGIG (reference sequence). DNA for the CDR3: TGTGCCTGGAGTGTGGAGACCTCTGGAAACACCATATATTTT. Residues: CAWSVETSGNTIYF.

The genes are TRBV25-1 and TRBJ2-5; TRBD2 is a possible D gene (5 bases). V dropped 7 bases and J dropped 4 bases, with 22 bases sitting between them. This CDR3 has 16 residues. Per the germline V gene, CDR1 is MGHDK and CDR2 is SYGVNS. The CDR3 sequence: CASIKTGRGVVETQYF. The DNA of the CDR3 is TGTGCCAGCATCAAGACCGGCCGGGGTGTGGTAGAGACCCAGTACTTC. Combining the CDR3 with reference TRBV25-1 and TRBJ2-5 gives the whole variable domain EADIYQTPRYLVIGTGKKITLECSQTMGHDKMYWYQQDPGMELHLIHYSYGVNSTEKGDLSSESTVSRIRTEHFPLTLESARPSHTSQYLCASIKTGRGVVETQYFGPGTRLLVL.

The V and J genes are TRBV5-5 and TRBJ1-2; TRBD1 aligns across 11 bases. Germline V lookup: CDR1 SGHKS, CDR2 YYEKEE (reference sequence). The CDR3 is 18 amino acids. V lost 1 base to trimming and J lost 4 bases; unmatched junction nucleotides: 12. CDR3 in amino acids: CASSLRGVGQGASYGYTF. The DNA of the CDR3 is TGTGCCAGCAGCTTGAGGGGCGTCGGACAGGGGGCAAGCTATGGCTACACCTTC.

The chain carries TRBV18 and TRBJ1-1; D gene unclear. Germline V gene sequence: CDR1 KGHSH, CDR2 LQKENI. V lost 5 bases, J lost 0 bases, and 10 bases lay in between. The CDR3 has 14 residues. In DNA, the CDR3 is TGTGCCAGCTCAGCAACAGATATGAACACTGAAGCTTTCTTT. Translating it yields CASSATDMNTEAFF.

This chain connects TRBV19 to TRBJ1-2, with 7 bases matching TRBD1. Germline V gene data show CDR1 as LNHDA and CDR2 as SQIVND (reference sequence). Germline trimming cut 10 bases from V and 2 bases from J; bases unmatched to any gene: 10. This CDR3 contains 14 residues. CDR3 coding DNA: TGTGCCACCTCCACGACAGGGCGCAACTATGGCTACACCTTC. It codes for CATSTTGRNYGYTF.

The CDR3 DNA reads TGTGCCAGCAGTGAACAGGGGGGCTGGGGCTACACCTTC. Protein: CASSEQGGWGYTF. The V and J genes are TRBV6-1 and TRBJ1-2; 7 bases match TRBD1. CDR1 MNHNS and CDR2 SASEGT come from the germline V gene. This CDR3 is built from 13 residues. V trimming: 2 bases; J trimming: 8 bases; junction bases outside the gene matches: 5.

This CDR3 is CASSLGRNLQYF. CDR3 DNA sequence: TGTGCCAGCAGCTTGGGCAGAAATCTTCAGTACTTC. The rearrangement links TRBV5-5 to TRBJ2-4; D gene uncertain. Trimming took off 0 bases at V and 11 bases at J, with 9 bases between the two ends. CDR1 is SGHKS and CDR2 is YYEKEE in the germline V gene (reference sequence). The CDR3 is 12 residues long.

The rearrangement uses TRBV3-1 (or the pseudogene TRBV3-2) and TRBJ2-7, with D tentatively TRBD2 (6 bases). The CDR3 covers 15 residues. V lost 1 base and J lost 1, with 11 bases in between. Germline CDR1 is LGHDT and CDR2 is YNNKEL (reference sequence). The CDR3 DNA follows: TGTGCCAGCAGCCAAGGGGGGGACGCGTCCTACGAGCAGTACTTC. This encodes CASSQGGDASYEQYF.

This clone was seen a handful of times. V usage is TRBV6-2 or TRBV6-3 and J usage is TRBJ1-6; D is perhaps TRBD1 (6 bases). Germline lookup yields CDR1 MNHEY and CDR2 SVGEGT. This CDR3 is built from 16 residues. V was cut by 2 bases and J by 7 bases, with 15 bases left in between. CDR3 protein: CASSYDGPRGNSPLHF. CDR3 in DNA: TGTGCCAGCAGTTACGACGGGCCGAGGGGGAATTCACCCCTCCACTTT.

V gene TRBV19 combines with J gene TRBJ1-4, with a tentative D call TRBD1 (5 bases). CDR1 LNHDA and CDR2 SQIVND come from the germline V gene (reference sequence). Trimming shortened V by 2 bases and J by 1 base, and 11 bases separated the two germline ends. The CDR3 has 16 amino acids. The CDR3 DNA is TGTGCCAGTAGTATATCAGGGCGGGAAACTAATGAAAAACTGTTTTTT. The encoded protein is CASSISGRETNEKLFF.

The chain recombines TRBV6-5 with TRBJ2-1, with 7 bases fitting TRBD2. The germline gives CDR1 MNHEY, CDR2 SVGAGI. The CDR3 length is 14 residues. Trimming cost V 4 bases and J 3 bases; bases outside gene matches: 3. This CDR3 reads CASSSSGYYNEQFF. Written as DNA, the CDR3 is TGTGCCAGCAGTTCTAGCGGATACTACAATGAGCAGTTCTTC.

The CDR3 region is CATSRVTSGFDGDTNTGELFF. The CDR3 DNA is TGTGCCACCAGCAGAGTGACTAGCGGGTTCGACGGGGACACGAACACCGGGGAGCTGTTTTTT. The chain uses TRBV15 and TRBJ2-2; 10 bases are a match to TRBD2. The germline V gene encodes CDR1 LNHNV and CDR2 YYDKDF (reference sequence). The CDR3 sequence is 21 residues long. V lost 1 base and J lost 0; bases outside the gene matches: 14.

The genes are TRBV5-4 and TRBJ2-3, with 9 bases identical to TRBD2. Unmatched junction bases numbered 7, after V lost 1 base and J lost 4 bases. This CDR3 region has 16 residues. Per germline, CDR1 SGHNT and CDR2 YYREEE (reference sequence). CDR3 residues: CASSLKTSGLSDTQYF. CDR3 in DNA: TGTGCCAGCAGCTTGAAAACTAGCGGGCTTTCAGATACGCAGTATTTT.

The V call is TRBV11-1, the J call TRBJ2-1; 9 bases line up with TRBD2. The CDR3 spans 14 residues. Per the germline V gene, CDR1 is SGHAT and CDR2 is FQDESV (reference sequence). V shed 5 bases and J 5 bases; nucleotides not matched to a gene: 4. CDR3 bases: TGTGCCAGCAGCGGGTTAGCGGGAGACAATGAGCAGTTCTTC. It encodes CASSGLAGDNEQFF.

Here the CDR3 reads CASSLVGGLSYEQYF. DNA of the CDR3: TGCGCCAGCAGCTTGGTGGGGGGACTTTCCTACGAGCAGTACTTC. The gene calls are TRBV5-1 and TRBJ2-7; weak D call: TRBD2 (6 bases). The CDR3 extends over 15 amino acids. V was clipped by 0 bases and J by 1 base, with 11 bases between them. The germline V gene encodes CDR1 SGHRS and CDR2 YFSETQ.

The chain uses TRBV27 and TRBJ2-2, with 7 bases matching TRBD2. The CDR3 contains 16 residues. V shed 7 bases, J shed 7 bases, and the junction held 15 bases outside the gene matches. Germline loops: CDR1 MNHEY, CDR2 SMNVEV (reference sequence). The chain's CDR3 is CASTPGWEGHYGELFF. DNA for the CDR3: TGTGCCAGCACCCCCGGGTGGGAGGGCCATTACGGGGAGCTGTTTTTT.

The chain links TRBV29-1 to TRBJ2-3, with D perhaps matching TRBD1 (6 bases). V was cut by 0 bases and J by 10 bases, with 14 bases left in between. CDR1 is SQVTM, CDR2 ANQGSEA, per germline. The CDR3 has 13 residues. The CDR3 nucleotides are TGCAGCGTTGAAGAACAGGGCCAGTTATCGCAGTATTTT. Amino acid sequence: CSVEEQGQLSQYF.